Listed below are T cell receptor beta chains from one sample, sequenced in a study of T cells after posttransplantation cyclophosphamide. The method was immunoSEQ multiplex PCR; TCRdb's version includes in-frame clones alone and lacks a portion of them. The sample records about 9,800 clones, about 89% being singletons. The sample here was PBMCs, taken around 440 days after allogeneic stem cell transplant with calcineurin inhibitor and methotrexate. These receptors were taken from a male patient aged 45 to 59 who received an allogeneic stem cell transplant from an unrelated donor, was CMV-positive, and had chronic GVHD only. These T cells may partly come from the graft donor. Both conserved end residues are part of each CDR3. D genes are given only for firm matches. Expanded clones get a size class; other rows say once, few or many, or leave the size out.

D gene	V gene	clone size	J gene	CDR3 DNA	CDR3 protein
TRBD1	TRBV18	NA	TRBJ2-1	TGTGCCACAAGCCCGGGACAGGGATACAATGAGCAGTTCTTC	CATSPGQGYNEQFF
NA	TRBV12-2	NA	TRBJ2-5	TGTGCAAGTCGCTTAGCGCGGACAGGTCAACAAGAGACCCAGTACTTC	CASRLARTGQQETQYF
TRBD1	TRBV2	NA	TRBJ1-2	TGTGCCAGCAGGGAGCTCGGGACAGTCTATGGCTACACCTTC	CASRELGTVYGYTF
NA	TRBV2	NA	TRBJ2-7	TGTGCCAGCAGTGAGGCTGTTCAAGGCGGCTACGGGCAGTACTTC	CASSEAVQGGYGQYF
TRBD1	TRBV18	NA	TRBJ1-5	TGTGCCAGCTCACTAGGGACAGGGAGCAATCAGCCCCAGCATTTT	CASSLGTGSNQPQHF
TRBD2	TRBV11-2	NA	TRBJ2-5	TGTGCCAGCAGCTCTCAGGCCCCGGGAAGCGGGAGAGAGACCCAGTACTTC	CASSSQAPGSGRETQYF
TRBD1	TRBV7-6	NA	TRBJ1-5	TGTGCCAGCAGCAGCGGGACAGGCTTTAATCAGCCCCAGCATTTT	CASSSGTGFNQPQHF
TRBD1	TRBV4-2	NA	TRBJ2-7	TGTGCCAGCAGCCAAGACAGGGGGTCCTACGAGCAGTACTTC	CASSQDRGSYEQYF
NA	TRBV25-1	NA	TRBJ2-3	TGTGCCAGCAGTGAACCGGATACGCAGTATTTT	CASSEPDTQYF
TRBD1	TRBV7-2	few	TRBJ1-6	TGTGCCAGCAGCCAAGACAGGGTTCACCTCCTAAATAATTCACCCCTCCACTTT	CASSQDRVHLLNNSPLHF
NA	TRBV4-1	NA	TRBJ2-3	TGCGCCAGCAGGGAAATTAGCGGAGGCACAGATACGCAGTATTTT	CASREISGGTDTQYF
NA	TRBV18	NA	TRBJ1-6	TGTGCCAGCTCACTGTATACACGGGGTGATTCACCCCTCCACTTT	CASSLYTRGDSPLHF
TRBD1	TRBV2	NA	TRBJ2-1	TGTGCCAGCAGTTCCTCAGGGGGCGCTTTCGATGAGCAGTTCTTC	CASSSSGGAFDEQFF
TRBD2	TRBV4-2	NA	TRBJ2-3	TGTGCCAGCAGCCCCGAAGGAGGACTAGCGGGAGCCCATACGCAGTATTTT	CASSPEGGLAGAHTQYF
TRBD1	TRBV19	few	TRBJ1-5	TGTGCCAGTAGTATTGGGACAGAGAATCAGCCCCAGCATTTT	CASSIGTENQPQHF
NA	TRBV4-1	NA	TRBJ2-1	TGCGCCAGCAGCCAGTTAGATGAGCAGTTCTTC	CASSQLDEQFF
NA	TRBV18	NA	TRBJ2-7	TGTGCCAGCTCACTCTCGGTGGTCTCCGAACCGTACTTC	CASSLSVVSEPYF
NA	TRBV11-2	NA	TRBJ2-7	TGTGCCAGCAGCTTCCACCGGGTGGGAACAGGTCAGATCTACGAGCAGTACTTC	CASSFHRVGTGQIYEQYF
TRBD1	TRBV29-1	NA	TRBJ2-5	TGCAGCGTCGATCCGGGACAGGGTTGGGGAGAGACCCAGTACTTC	CSVDPGQGWGETQYF
TRBD1	TRBV5-1	NA	TRBJ2-5	TGCGCCAGCACAACAGGGGACGAAGAGACCCAGTACTTC	CASTTGDEETQYF
TRBD1	TRBV7-9	NA	TRBJ2-7	TGTGCCAGCAGTCAACCTGGACAGGGATCCTACGAGCAGTACTTC	CASSQPGQGSYEQYF
TRBD2	TRBV4-1	NA	TRBJ2-3	TGCGCCAGCAGCCAAGATTGGGGGACTAGCGGTTATACGCAGTATTTT	CASSQDWGTSGYTQYF
TRBD2	TRBV5-3	once	TRBJ2-7	TGTGCCAGAAGCTTGGGGCCTAGCGGGAGGGTAAACGAGCAGTACTTC	CARSLGPSGRVNEQYF
TRBD2	TRBV9	NA	TRBJ2-1	TGTGCCAGCAGGGCGGGAGGGAGCTCCTACAATGAGCAGTTCTTC	CASRAGGSSYNEQFF
NA	TRBV28	NA	TRBJ1-2	TGTGCCAGCAGACTTTTGGGCCCAGGGCGCGCCTATGGCTACACCTTC	CASRLLGPGRAYGYTF
TRBD2	TRBV11-2	once	TRBJ2-7	TGTGCCAGCAGTGCCCGGGGGGGAGTCTACGAGCAGTACTTC	CASSARGGVYEQYF
TRBD1	TRBV10-2	NA	TRBJ2-7	TGCGCCAGCGGACAGGGGGGCGAGCAGTACTTC	CASGQGGEQYF
TRBD1	TRBV7-2	NA	TRBJ1-5	TGTGCCAGCAGCCCCGGGACAGCTACGAATCAGCCCCAGCATTTT	CASSPGTATNQPQHF
NA	TRBV11-3	NA	TRBJ1-5	TGTGCCAGCAGCCCCGGTGGGGCCAATCAGCCCCAGCATTTT	CASSPGGANQPQHF
NA	TRBV4-3	NA	TRBJ2-7	TGCGCCAGCAGCCAAGATACCAGATACGAGCAGTACTTC	CASSQDTRYEQYF
TRBD2	TRBV25-1	NA	TRBJ2-7	TGTGCCAGCGTGTCCGGGACTAGCGACGAGCAGTACTTC	CASVSGTSDEQYF
NA	TRBV30	NA	TRBJ1-1	TGTGCCTGGAGTGTAAACAGAGGTATGGGAGGCTTCGCTGAAGCTTTCTTT	CAWSVNRGMGGFAEAFF
NA	TRBV19	few	TRBJ1-5	TGTGCCAGTGAGACGGGACAATTCAATCAGCCCCAGCATTTT	CASETGQFNQPQHF
NA	TRBV10-1	NA	TRBJ2-5	TGCGCCAGCAGTACAGGGACGGGTCAGGAGACCCAGTACTTC	CASSTGTGQETQYF
TRBD1	TRBV7-9	NA	TRBJ1-1	TGTGCCAGCAGCACGACAGGGGACACTGAAGCTTTCTTT	CASSTTGDTEAFF
TRBD2	TRBV27	NA	TRBJ2-1	TGTGCCAGCAGATCCGGGACTAGCGGGGGGGCCTACAATGAGCAGTTCTTC	CASRSGTSGGAYNEQFF